These 26 T cell receptor beta chains were all obtained from the same sample, sequenced in a study of blood T cell repertoires in COVID-19 (dated by TCRdb to 2018 to 2021). The library was made by the immunoSEQ multiplex PCR assay. Imported from immuneACCESS, the table was reduced by TCRdb to in-frame sequences with V and J called. These copies leave out some clones; in studies compared against another copy, an unresolved V gene accounts for under half, and the cause of the remainder is not known. The sample table contains hundreds of thousands of clones; only one count was recorded for roughly 85% of them. Over 1.3% of the sample is taken by the ten largest. Sequenced sample: peripheral blood. The source of these receptors is a woman aged 25 to 45 with active or convalescent COVID-19.

The rearrangement uses TRBV5-6 and TRBJ2-1, with a possible D match to TRBD2 (6 bases). Germline V gene data show CDR1 as SGHDT and CDR2 as YYEEEE. The CDR3 loop spans 13 amino acids. The V gene lost 1 base and the J gene lost 9 bases, with 11 bases spanning the gap. The CDR3 sequence: CASSLSGSGEQFF. The CDR3 coding sequence is TGTGCCAGCAGCTTGTCCGGGAGTGGTGAGCAGTTCTTC. Full variable domain (remainder filled in from reference TRBV5-6 and TRBJ2-1): DAGVTQSPTHLIKTRGQQVTLRCSPKSGHDTVSWYQQALGQGPQFIFQYYEEEERQRGNFPDRFSGHQFPNYSSELNVNALLLGDSALYLCASSLSGSGEQFFGPGTRLTVL.

The V gene is TRBV5-1, the J gene TRBJ1-2; 9 nucleotides align to TRBD1. The germline gives CDR1 SGHRS, CDR2 YFSETQ. The V and J ends lost 0 bases and 3 bases, in that order; junction bases with no gene match: 3. This CDR3 is 15 amino acids long. CDR3 region: CASSLATGGDYGYTF. The CDR3 DNA is TGCGCCAGCAGCTTGGCTACAGGGGGCGACTATGGCTACACCTTC.

The chain combines TRBV10-2 with TRBJ1-1; 9 bases are shared with TRBD1. The V gene's germline CDR1 is WSHSY and CDR2 SAAADI. This CDR3 comprises 16 residues. After removal of 4 bases from V and 7 bases from J, the junction contained 13 bases not matched to a gene. The DNA of the CDR3 is TGCGCCAGCAGTGGGGACAGGGAGGTTTTCAGTAGTGAAGCTTTCTTT. Its translation: CASSGDREVFSSEAFF.

This chain links TRBV27 with TRBJ1-3; D remains unclear. CDR1 is MNHEY and CDR2 is SMNVEV in the germline V gene (reference sequence). The CDR3 totals 14 residues. With 10 bases removed from V and 4 bases from J, the gap between germline ends came to 17 bases. Here the CDR3 DNA reads TGTGCCAACGCCTACAGTTCGCACGGAAACACCATATATTTT. Translated: CANAYSSHGNTIYF.

J is TRBJ2-1 and V is TRBV7-8, with 7 bases matching TRBD2. The V gene end was trimmed by 1 base and the J gene end by 8 bases; junction bases not matched to a gene: 11. The CDR3 extends over 16 amino acids. Germline V gene sequence: CDR1 SGHVS, CDR2 FQNEAQ. This CDR3 reads CASSLVAGEVPHEQFF. The DNA of the CDR3 is TGTGCCAGCAGCTTAGTGGCGGGAGAAGTGCCCCATGAGCAGTTCTTC.

The V call is TRBV6-5, the J call TRBJ2-7; 12 nucleotides match TRBD1. Germline CDR1 and CDR2: MNHEY and SVGAGI. This CDR3 contains 16 residues. Trimming cost V 2 bases and J 4 bases; bases outside gene matches: 6. The CDR3 here is CASSYLVGQGAYEQYF. The CDR3 region has the DNA TGTGCCAGCAGTTACCTTGTGGGACAGGGGGCGTACGAGCAGTACTTC.

This clone was detected once. J is TRBJ2-1 and V is TRBV6-6, with 11 bases matching TRBD2. The V segment lost 6 bases and the J segment 4 bases; nucleotides outside the gene matches: 8. In germline, CDR1 is MNHNY, CDR2 SVGAGI (reference sequence). The CDR3 has 16 amino acids. For the CDR3, the DNA is TGTGCCAGCAGCCAGAGAGGGACTAGCGGTTACAATGAGCAGTTCTTC. Amino acids: CASSQRGTSGYNEQFF.

The chain employs TRBV19 and TRBJ1-1; D gene uncertain. V lost 6 bases to trimming and J lost 0 bases, with 8 bases between them. Germline lookup yields CDR1 LNHDA and CDR2 SQIVND (reference sequence). The CDR3 loop spans 13 amino acids. CDR3 DNA sequence: TGTGCCAGTAGGAACGGGATGAACACTGAAGCTTTCTTT. Translation: CASRNGMNTEAFF.

This clone was detected a few times. The chain joins TRBV3-1 (or the pseudogene TRBV3-2) to TRBJ1-2; D is uncertain. The CDR3 is 12 amino acids. V was trimmed by 3 bases and J by 4 bases, leaving 6 bases between them. The germline V gene encodes CDR1 LGHDT and CDR2 YNNKEL (reference sequence). This chain's CDR3 is CASSQAVYGYTF. CDR3 nucleotide sequence: TGTGCCAGCAGCCAGGCAGTCTATGGCTACACCTTC.

The chain carries TRBV11-2 and TRBJ1-1, with 7 bases that match TRBD1. Germline loops: CDR1 SGHAT, CDR2 FQNNGV. This CDR3 region has 14 residues. V shed 6 bases and J 1 base; nucleotides not matched to a gene: 5. CDR3 residues: CASSIWTGNTEAFF. The CDR3 nucleotides are TGTGCCAGCAGTATTTGGACAGGGAACACTGAAGCTTTCTTT. The entire variable domain, with the rest obtained from reference TRBV11-2 and TRBJ1-1, is as follows: EAGVAQSPRYKIIEKRQSVAFWCNPISGHATLYWYQQILGQGPKLLIQFQNNGVVDDSQLPKDRFSAERLKGVDSTLKIQPAKLEDSAVYLCASSIWTGNTEAFFGQGTRLTVV.

This chain joins TRBV11-2 and TRBJ1-2; D gene unclear. This CDR3 has 13 residues. Germline CDR1 and CDR2: SGHAT and FQNNGV. Trimming cost V 6 bases and J 8 bases, with 16 bases left between them. This chain's CDR3 is CASRWTDAGGYTF. The CDR3 DNA sequence: TGTGCCAGCAGGTGGACCGACGCGGGCGGCTACACCTTC.

V is TRBV9 and J is TRBJ2-2; 10 bases are a match to TRBD1. Trimming removed 5 bases from V and 6 bases from J; junction bases left unmatched: 7. The length of the CDR3 is 15 residues. Germline V CDR1 and CDR2: SGDLS, YYNGEE. The CDR3 protein is CASRAGTGVPGELFF. DNA for the CDR3: TGTGCCAGCAGAGCCGGGACAGGGGTGCCCGGGGAGCTGTTTTTT.

This CDR3 reads CASSYSAGKGYTF. The CDR3 DNA reads TGTGCCAGCAGTTACTCGGCAGGGAAAGGCTACACCTTC. J is TRBJ1-2 and V is TRBV6-5, with D perhaps TRBD1 (5 bases). The length of the CDR3 is 13 residues. Germline-derived CDR1 and CDR2 are MNHEY and SVGAGI. The V end lost 0 bases, the J end lost 8 bases, and 10 bases lay between the germline ends.

This chain uses TRBV19 with TRBJ2-7; 10 bases fit TRBD1. V shed 6 bases and J 5 bases; nucleotides not matched to a gene: 7. CDR1 LNHDA and CDR2 SQIVND come from the germline V gene (reference sequence). The CDR3 loop spans 14 amino acids. The CDR3 protein is CASSPTGGTDEQYF. The CDR3 nucleotides read TGTGCCAGTAGCCCGACAGGGGGCACCGACGAGCAGTACTTC. The variable domain in full, completed from reference TRBV19 and TRBJ2-7, reads DGGITQSPKYLFRKEGQNVTLSCEQNLNHDAMYWYRQDPGQGLRLIYYSQIVNDFQKGDIAEGYSVSREKKESFPLTVTSAQKNPTAFYLCASSPTGGTDEQYFGPGTRLTVT.

The V and J genes are TRBV28 and TRBJ1-6; D call uncertain. V dropped 7 bases and J dropped 10 bases, with 14 bases sitting between them. CDR3 size: 13 residues. Germline V gene lookup returns CDR1 MDHEN and CDR2 SYDVKM. CDR3 in amino acids: CASTGGAGSPLHF. In DNA, the CDR3 is TGTGCCAGCACCGGAGGTGCGGGGTCACCCCTCCACTTT.

The chain links TRBV30 to TRBJ1-3; D not certain. Germline V lookup: CDR1 GTSNPN, CDR2 SVGIG (reference sequence). Trimming cost V 5 bases and J 3 bases, with 17 bases left between them. The CDR3 is made up of 15 amino acids. The CDR3 DNA reads TGTGCCTGGGGCATGGCGGGAGACGGTGGAAACACCATATATTTT. Encoded protein: CAWGMAGDGGNTIYF.

This clone was found a few times. This sequence joins TRBV27 and TRBJ1-1; no clear D gene. This CDR3 is 15 amino acids long. In germline, CDR1 is MNHEY, CDR2 SMNVEV (reference sequence). The V gene lost 0 bases and the J gene lost 0 bases, with 8 bases spanning the gap. Here the CDR3 DNA reads TGTGCCAGCAGTTTATCGGGGAGCGTGAACACTGAAGCTTTCTTT. This encodes CASSLSGSVNTEAFF.

The chain carries TRBV10-3 and TRBJ2-1, with a possible D match to TRBD2 (7 bases). Germline assignment: CDR1 ENHRY and CDR2 SYGVKD. This CDR3 region has 14 residues. Trimming shortened V by 6 bases and J by 5 bases, and 14 bases separated the two germline ends. CDR3 loop: CAISPRGGDNEQFF. The DNA of the CDR3 is TGTGCCATCAGCCCTAGAGGGGGGGACAATGAGCAGTTCTTC.

CDR3 protein: CASSQDRVLGYTF. CDR3 DNA sequence: TGTGCCAGCAGCCAAGACAGGGTCTTGGGCTACACCTTC. The V call is TRBV16, the J call TRBJ1-2; 7 bases are shared with TRBD1. Unmatched junction bases numbered 5, after V lost 2 bases and J lost 8 bases. The CDR3 is made up of 13 amino acids. The germline V gene encodes CDR1 KGHSY and CDR2 FQNENV.

The V and J genes are TRBV14 and TRBJ1-1; 9 bases are shared with TRBD1. This CDR3 contains 13 residues. J lost 12 bases, V lost 4 bases, and 9 bases had no gene match. Per the germline V gene, CDR1 is SGHDN and CDR2 is FVKESK. Here the CDR3 DNA reads TGTGCCAGCAGCCCCGTTCCACAGGGGGCGTCTTTCTTT. Its translation is CASSPVPQGASFF.

This clone is a singleton in its sample. As DNA, the CDR3 is TGTGCCAGCAGCGAGACTAGCGGGACATCCTACAATGAGCAGTTCTTC. It is translated as CASSETSGTSYNEQFF. The chain couples TRBV9 to TRBJ2-1, with 11 bases that match TRBD2. The CDR3 length is 16 residues. Trimming removed 3 bases from V and 1 base from J; junction bases left unmatched: 3. From germline, CDR1 is SGDLS and CDR2 YYNGEE.

This clone appeared once. This chain connects TRBV27 to TRBJ2-1, with 8 bases fitting TRBD2. Germline-derived CDR1 and CDR2 are MNHEY and SMNVEV (reference sequence). With 2 bases clipped from V and 6 bases from J, the junction kept 6 bases outside the gene matches. This CDR3 region has 15 residues. CDR3: CASSLPLAGGNEQFF. DNA for the CDR3: TGTGCCAGCAGTTTACCGCTAGCGGGTGGCAATGAGCAGTTCTTC.

V is TRBV6-2 or TRBV6-3 and J is TRBJ1-6; 7 bases align to TRBD1. Germline V gene data show CDR1 as MNHEY and CDR2 as SVGEGT. The CDR3 totals 20 residues. V gave up 2 bases and J gave up 2 bases; unmatched junction bases: 15. CDR3 nucleotides: TGTGCCAGCAGTTACGTGGGGACAGCACCCCTGTTCCCCTATAATTCACCCCTCCACTTT. This codes for CASSYVGTAPLFPYNSPLHF.

This chain links TRBV6-5 with TRBJ2-7, with 10 bases aligning to TRBD1. The germline V gene encodes CDR1 MNHEY and CDR2 SVGAGI. The CDR3 totals 15 residues. V lost 5 bases and J lost 5; bases outside the gene matches: 9. The DNA of the CDR3 is TGTGCCAGCAGTCAAAACCGGGACAGGGGACACGAGCAGTACTTC. Amino acids: CASSQNRDRGHEQYF.

The chain has TRBV19 and TRBJ1-6, with 9 bases matching TRBD1. V shed 4 bases, J shed 0 bases, and the junction held 4 bases outside the gene matches. The CDR3 length is 17 residues. Germline V gene sequence: CDR1 LNHDA, CDR2 SQIVND (reference sequence). Here the CDR3 DNA reads TGTGCCAGTAGTACGACAGGGGGTAGCTCCTATAATTCACCCCTCCACTTT. Amino acids: CASSTTGGSSYNSPLHF.

The J gene is TRBJ2-7, the V gene TRBV11-2, with D unresolved. CDR3 length equals 14 residues. Trimming removed 3 bases at V and 2 bases at J, with 11 bases between. Germline CDR1 SGHAT, CDR2 FQNNGV. CDR3: CASSFYLATYEQYF. The CDR3 region has the DNA TGTGCCAGCAGCTTTTATTTGGCCACCTACGAGCAGTACTTC.